Here is one TCR beta chain with its context. The antigen remains unidentified. Healthy individuals who donated bone marrow served as the donors. The ends were cut back, 1 base at V and 7 bases at J, with 10 bases in the middle. CDR3 length: 14 residues. In germline, CDR1 is SEHNR, CDR2 FQNEAQ (reference sequence). The sample originates from a study of cytomegalovirus exposure and HLA in healthy donors. Study-level information: There were 65 million to 85 million unique TCRs (from HLA-typed donors) in an early data release.

Study-level points and caveats: The study recorded fewer than 200 TCR beta chains that were cytomegalovirus-associated. There were some V segments, including TRBV6-2 and TRBV6-3, excluded as indistinguishable.

The PCR made use of 60 Vbeta and 13 Jbeta primers. Clones were sequenced by immunoSEQ multiplex PCR, and TCRdb holds only the in-frame ones, with some missing. Among 200,000 to 250,000 clones listed, about three quarters were seen once. The receptor was isolated from a man aged 18 to 29 in good health and CMV-seronegative. The rearrangement uses TRBV7-9 and TRBJ2-2, with D maybe TRBD1 (6 bases). Sample: PBMCs. The CDR3 DNA sequence: TGTGCCAGCAGCTTAGAGGCCAGGGGCGGGGAGCTGTTTTTT. It specifies CASSLEARGGELFF.